Sequencing of this T cell receptor (beta chain) was carried out in a study of persistence of HIV-infected CD4 T cells. About this clone: Antigen specificity is unknown.

The CDR3 loop spans 15 amino acids. Losses at the gene ends were 4 bases for V and 5 bases for J; bases not matched to a gene: 8. Germline V gene sequence: CDR1 SGHDN, CDR2 FVKESK. The libraries were made with immunoSEQ version 4 in survey mode. Template was genomic DNA at about 10 ng/uL, with up to 1 ug used per sample. Measured with immunoSEQ multiplex PCR; TCRdb has only the in-frame clones, and not every one. Among more than 15,000 clones listed, about 61% were seen once. The stimulus was lysate of CMV-infected fibroblasts, 9 to 10 ug/mL. Sorting of responding CD4+ T cells relied on upregulated CD40 ligand together with CD69. Before stimulation, PBMCs underwent CD8+ T cell depletion.

Source: CD4+ T cells sorted from PBMCs after 18-hour stimulation, taken from a patient who received antiretroviral therapy. V is TRBV14 and J is TRBJ1-2, with TRBD1 matching 9 bases. This clonotype was obtained from an adult woman with HIV who was CMV-seropositive. As DNA, the CDR3 is TGTGCCAGCAGCCCACTAACAGGGGGCGGGTATGGCTACACCTTC. Its protein is CASSPLTGGGYGYTF.